This T cell receptor (beta chain) was profiled in a study of regulatory T cells in long-lasting Graves disease. Germline V gene lookup returns CDR1 LGHDT and CDR2 YNNKEL (reference sequence). The CDR3 is made up of 15 amino acids. V was clipped by 0 bases and J by 8 bases, with 14 bases between them. The authors built TCR beta libraries using iRepertoire HTBI primers and Arm-PCR of CDR3 regions. TCRdb analysed the multiplex PCR reads with MiXCR anew, one entry per CDR3 protein. The table includes roughly 500,000 distinct CDR3 sequences, around a fifth detected once. Time point denoted: persistent/refractory GD, antithyroid drugs over 5 years with positive TRAb. PBMC RNA was the source of the TCR library. Peripheral blood, at about 10 milliliters, went into EDTA tubes.

The sample was peripheral blood mononuclear cells (PBMCs), taken when the disease was refractory, from a patient treated with antithyroid drugs. The receptor's source is a female donor with Graves disease. The V call is TRBV3-1, the J call TRBJ2-1; possible D gene TRBD1, 5 bases. The CDR3 DNA is TGTGCCAGCAGCCAAGAACCCCAGGGTTTGCATGAGCAGTTCTTC. It specifies CASSQEPQGLHEQFF.